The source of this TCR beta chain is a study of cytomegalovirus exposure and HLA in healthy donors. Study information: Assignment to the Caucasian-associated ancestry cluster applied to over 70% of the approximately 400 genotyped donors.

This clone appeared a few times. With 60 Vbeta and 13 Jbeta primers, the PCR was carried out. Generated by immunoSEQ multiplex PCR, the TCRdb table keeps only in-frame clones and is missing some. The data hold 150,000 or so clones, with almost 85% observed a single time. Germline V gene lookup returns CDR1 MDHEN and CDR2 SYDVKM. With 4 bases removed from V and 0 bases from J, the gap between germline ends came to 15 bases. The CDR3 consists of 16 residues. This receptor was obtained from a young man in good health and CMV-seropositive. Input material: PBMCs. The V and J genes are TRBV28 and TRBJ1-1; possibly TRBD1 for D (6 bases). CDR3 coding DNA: TGTGCCAGCAGTTCACCAGGGGACCCCATGAACACTGAAGCTTTCTTT. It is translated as CASSSPGDPMNTEAFF.